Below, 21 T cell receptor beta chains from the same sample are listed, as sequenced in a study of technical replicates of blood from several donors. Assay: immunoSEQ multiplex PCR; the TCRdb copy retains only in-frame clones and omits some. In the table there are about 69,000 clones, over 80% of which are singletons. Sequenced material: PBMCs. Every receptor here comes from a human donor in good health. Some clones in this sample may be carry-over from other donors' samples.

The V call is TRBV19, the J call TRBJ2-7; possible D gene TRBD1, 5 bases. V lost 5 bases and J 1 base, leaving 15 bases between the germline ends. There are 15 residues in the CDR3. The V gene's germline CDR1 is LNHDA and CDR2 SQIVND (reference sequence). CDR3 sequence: CASSFTTGRSYEQYF. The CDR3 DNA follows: TGTGCCAGTAGTTTCACAACAGGCCGTTCCTACGAGCAGTACTTC.

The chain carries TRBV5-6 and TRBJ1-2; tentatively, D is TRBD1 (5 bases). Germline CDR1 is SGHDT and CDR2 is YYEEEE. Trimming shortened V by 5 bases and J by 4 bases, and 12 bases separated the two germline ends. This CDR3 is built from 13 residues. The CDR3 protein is CASSQGFGYGYTF. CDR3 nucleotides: TGTGCCAGCAGTCAGGGATTCGGCTATGGCTACACCTTC.

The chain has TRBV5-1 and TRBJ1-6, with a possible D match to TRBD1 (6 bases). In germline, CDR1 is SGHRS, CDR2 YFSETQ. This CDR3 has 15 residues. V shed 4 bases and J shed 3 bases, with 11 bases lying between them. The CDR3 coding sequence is TGCGCCAGCAGCCCAAGGACAGACTATAATTCACCCCTCCACTTT. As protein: CASSPRTDYNSPLHF. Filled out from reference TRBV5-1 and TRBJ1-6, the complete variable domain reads KAGVTQTPRYLIKTRGQQVTLSCSPISGHRSVSWYQQTPGQGLQFLFEYFSETQRNKGNFPGRFSGRQFSNSRSEMNVSTLELGDSALYLCASSPRTDYNSPLHFGNGTRLTVT.

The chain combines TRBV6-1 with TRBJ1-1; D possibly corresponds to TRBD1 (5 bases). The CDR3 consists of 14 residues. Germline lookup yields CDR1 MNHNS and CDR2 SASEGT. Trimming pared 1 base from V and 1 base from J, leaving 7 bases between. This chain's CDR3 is CASSEGGGNTEAFF. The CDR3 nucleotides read TGTGCCAGCAGTGAAGGCGGGGGGAACACTGAAGCTTTCTTT.

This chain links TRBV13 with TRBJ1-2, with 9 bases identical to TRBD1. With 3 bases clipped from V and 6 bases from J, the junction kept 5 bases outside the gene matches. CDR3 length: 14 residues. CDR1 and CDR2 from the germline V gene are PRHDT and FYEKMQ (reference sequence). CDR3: CASSFRTGDHGYTF. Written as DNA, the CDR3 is TGTGCCAGCAGCTTCCGGACAGGGGATCATGGCTACACCTTC.

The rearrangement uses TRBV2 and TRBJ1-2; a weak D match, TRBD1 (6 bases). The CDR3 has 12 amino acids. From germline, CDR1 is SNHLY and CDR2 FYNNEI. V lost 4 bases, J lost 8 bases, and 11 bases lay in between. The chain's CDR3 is CASSAGGKGYTF. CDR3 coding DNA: TGTGCCAGCAGTGCTGGGGGCAAGGGCTACACCTTC.

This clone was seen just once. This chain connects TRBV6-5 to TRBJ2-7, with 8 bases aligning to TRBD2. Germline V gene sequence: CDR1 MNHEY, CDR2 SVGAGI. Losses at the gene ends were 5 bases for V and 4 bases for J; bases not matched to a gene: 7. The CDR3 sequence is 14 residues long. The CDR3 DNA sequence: TGTGCCAGCAGTGTCTCTAGCGGGTTTTACGAGCAGTACTTC. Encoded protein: CASSVSSGFYEQYF.

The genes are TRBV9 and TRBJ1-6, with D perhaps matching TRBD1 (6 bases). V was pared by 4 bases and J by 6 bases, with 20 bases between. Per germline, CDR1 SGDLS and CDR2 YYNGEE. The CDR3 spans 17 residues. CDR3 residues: CASSPSRADRRNSPLHF. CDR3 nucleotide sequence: TGTGCCAGCAGCCCGAGTAGAGCCGACAGGCGTAATTCACCCCTCCACTTT. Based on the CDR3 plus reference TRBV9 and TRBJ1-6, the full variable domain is DSGVTQTPKHLITATGQRVTLRCSPRSGDLSVYWYQQSLDQGLQFLIQYYNGEERAKGNILERFSAQQFPDLHSELNLSSLELGDSALYFCASSPSRADRRNSPLHFGNGTRLTVT.

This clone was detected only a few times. DNA of the CDR3: TGTGCCAGCAGCTTGACCGGGGGGAGCTCACCCCTCCACTTT. Translated, it gives CASSLTGGSSPLHF. The rearrangement uses TRBV5-4 and TRBJ1-6; TRBD1 is a possible D gene (5 bases). V was pared by 1 base and J by 10 bases, with 12 bases between. This CDR3 spans 14 amino acids. Germline CDR1 is SGHNT and CDR2 is YYREEE (reference sequence). Combining the CDR3 with reference TRBV5-4 and TRBJ1-6 gives the whole variable domain ETGVTQSPTHLIKTRGQQVTLRCSSQSGHNTVSWYQQALGQGPQFIFQYYREEENGRGNFPPRFSGLQFPNYSSELNVNALELDDSALYLCASSLTGGSSPLHFGNGTRLTVT.

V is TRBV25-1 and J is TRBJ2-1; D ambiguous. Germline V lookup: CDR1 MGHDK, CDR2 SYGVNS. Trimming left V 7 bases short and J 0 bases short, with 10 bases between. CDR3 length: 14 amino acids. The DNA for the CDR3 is TGTGCCAGCATTGGGCAGATCTCCTACAATGAGCAGTTCTTC. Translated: CASIGQISYNEQFF.

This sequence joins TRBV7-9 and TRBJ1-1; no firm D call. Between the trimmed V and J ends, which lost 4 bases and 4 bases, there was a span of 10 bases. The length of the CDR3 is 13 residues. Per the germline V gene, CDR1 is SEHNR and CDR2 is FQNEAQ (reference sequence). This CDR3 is CASSSEDFTEAFF. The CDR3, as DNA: TGTGCCAGCAGCTCTGAGGACTTCACTGAAGCTTTCTTT.

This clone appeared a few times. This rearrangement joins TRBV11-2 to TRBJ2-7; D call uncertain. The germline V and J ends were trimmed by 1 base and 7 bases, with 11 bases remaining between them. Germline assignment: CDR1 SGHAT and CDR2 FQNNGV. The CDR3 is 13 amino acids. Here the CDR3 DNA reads TGTGCCAGCAGCTTAGGTAGCCGTTGGGAGCAGTACTTC. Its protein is CASSLGSRWEQYF. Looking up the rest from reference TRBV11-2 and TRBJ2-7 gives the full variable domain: EAGVAQSPRYKIIEKRQSVAFWCNPISGHATLYWYQQILGQGPKLLIQFQNNGVVDDSQLPKDRFSAERLKGVDSTLKIQPAKLEDSAVYLCASSLGSRWEQYFGPGTRLTVT.

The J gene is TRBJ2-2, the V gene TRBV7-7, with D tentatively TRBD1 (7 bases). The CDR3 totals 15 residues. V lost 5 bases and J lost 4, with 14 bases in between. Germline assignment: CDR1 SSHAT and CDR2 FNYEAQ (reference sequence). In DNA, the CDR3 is TGTGCCAGCAGCCCTGGCCAGGGGGGCACCGGGGAGCTGTTTTTT. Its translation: CASSPGQGGTGELFF.

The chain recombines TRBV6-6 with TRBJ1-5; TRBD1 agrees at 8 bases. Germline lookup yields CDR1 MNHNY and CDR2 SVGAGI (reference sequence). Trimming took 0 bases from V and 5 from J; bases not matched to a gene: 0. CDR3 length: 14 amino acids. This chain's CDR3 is CASSYSTGDQPQHF. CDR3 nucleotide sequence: TGTGCCAGCAGTTACTCGACAGGGGATCAGCCCCAGCATTTT.

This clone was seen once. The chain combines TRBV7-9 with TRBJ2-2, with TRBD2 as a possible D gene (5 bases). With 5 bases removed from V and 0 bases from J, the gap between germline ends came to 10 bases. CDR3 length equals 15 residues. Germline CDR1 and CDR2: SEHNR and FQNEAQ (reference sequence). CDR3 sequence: CASSLLASNTGELFF. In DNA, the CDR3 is TGTGCCAGCAGCCTCCTAGCTTCGAACACCGGGGAGCTGTTTTTT.

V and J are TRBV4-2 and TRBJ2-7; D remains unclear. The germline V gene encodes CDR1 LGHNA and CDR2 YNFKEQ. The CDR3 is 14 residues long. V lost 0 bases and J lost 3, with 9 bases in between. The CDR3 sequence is CASSQERRNYEQYF. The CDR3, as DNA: TGTGCCAGCAGCCAAGAGCGTAGAAACTACGAGCAGTACTTC.

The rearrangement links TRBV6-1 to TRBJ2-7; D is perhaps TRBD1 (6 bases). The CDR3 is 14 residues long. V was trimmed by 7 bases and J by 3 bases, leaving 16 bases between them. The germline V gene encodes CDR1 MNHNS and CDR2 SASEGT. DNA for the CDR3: TGTGCCAGCAAGCTACTTGCGACAGGCTACGAGCAGTACTTC. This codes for CASKLLATGYEQYF.

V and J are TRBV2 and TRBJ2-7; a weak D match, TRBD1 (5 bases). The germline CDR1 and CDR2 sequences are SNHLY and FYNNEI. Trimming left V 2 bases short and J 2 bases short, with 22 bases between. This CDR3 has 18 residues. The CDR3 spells CASSESAAGSGRPYEQYF. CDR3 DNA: TGTGCCAGCAGTGAATCTGCTGCCGGGTCAGGGCGTCCCTACGAGCAGTACTTC.

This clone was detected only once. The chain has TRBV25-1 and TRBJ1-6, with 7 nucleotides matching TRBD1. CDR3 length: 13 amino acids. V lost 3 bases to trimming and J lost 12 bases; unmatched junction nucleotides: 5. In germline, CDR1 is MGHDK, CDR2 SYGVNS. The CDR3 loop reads CASSDYRGLPLHF. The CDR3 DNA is TGTGCCAGCAGTGATTACAGGGGTCTACCCCTCCACTTT. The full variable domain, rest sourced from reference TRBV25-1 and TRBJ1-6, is EADIYQTPRYLVIGTGKKITLECSQTMGHDKMYWYQQDPGMELHLIHYSYGVNSTEKGDLSSESTVSRIRTEHFPLTLESARPSHTSQYLCASSDYRGLPLHFGNGTRLTVT.

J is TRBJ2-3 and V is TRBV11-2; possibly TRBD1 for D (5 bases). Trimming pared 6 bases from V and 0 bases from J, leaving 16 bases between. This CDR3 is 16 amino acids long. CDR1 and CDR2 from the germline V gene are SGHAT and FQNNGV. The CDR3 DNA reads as TGTGCCAGCAGACCCGCTGGACACGCTAGCACAGATACGCAGTATTTT. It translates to CASRPAGHASTDTQYF.

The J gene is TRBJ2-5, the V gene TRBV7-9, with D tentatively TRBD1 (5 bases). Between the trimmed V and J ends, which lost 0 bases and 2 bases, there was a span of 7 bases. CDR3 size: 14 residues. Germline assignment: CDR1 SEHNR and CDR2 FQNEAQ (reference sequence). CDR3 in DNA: TGTGCCAGCAGCTTAGCGGCAGGGCAAGAGACCCAGTACTTC. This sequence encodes CASSLAAGQETQYF. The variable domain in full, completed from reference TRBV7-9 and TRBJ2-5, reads DTGVSQNPRHKITKRGQNVTFRCDPISEHNRLYWYRQTLGQGPEFLTYFQNEAQLEKSRLLSDRFSAERPKGSFSTLEIQRTEQGDSAMYLCASSLAAGQETQYFGPGTRLLVL.